The 2 T cell receptor beta chains given below trace back to one sample, sequenced in a study of OX40 agonist ivuxolimab in advanced cancers. This table comes from immunoSEQ multiplex PCR, and its TCRdb copy is limited to in-frame clones, with some not included. The table lists some 70,000 clones, around 90% of them singletons. The material was CD4+ or CD8+ T cells sorted from blood, obtained in a trial of the OX40 agonist ivuxolimab. The receptors originated from an adult with an advanced solid tumor such as melanoma, head and neck, liver or kidney cancer.

A few counts support this clone. The chain combines TRBV27 with TRBJ1-1, with D perhaps matching TRBD1 (5 bases). Trimming removed 6 bases from V and 4 bases from J, with 12 bases in between. The CDR3 runs 13 residues. CDR1 and CDR2 (germline): MNHEY, SMNVEV (reference sequence). Here the CDR3 reads CASRGRGPTEAFF. The CDR3 nucleotides are TGTGCCAGCAGGGGACGAGGGCCCACTGAAGCTTTCTTT.

This clone was counted once. The J gene is TRBJ2-3, the V gene TRBV30; D is possibly TRBD1 (5 bases). Germline V CDR1 and CDR2: GTSNPN, SVGIG (reference sequence). Trimming took 3 bases from V and 4 from J, leaving 14 bases between them. The CDR3 covers 14 residues. The CDR3 sequence: CAWSAGFRADTQYF. The CDR3 region has the DNA TGTGCCTGGAGCGCAGGGTTTCGGGCAGATACGCAGTATTTT.